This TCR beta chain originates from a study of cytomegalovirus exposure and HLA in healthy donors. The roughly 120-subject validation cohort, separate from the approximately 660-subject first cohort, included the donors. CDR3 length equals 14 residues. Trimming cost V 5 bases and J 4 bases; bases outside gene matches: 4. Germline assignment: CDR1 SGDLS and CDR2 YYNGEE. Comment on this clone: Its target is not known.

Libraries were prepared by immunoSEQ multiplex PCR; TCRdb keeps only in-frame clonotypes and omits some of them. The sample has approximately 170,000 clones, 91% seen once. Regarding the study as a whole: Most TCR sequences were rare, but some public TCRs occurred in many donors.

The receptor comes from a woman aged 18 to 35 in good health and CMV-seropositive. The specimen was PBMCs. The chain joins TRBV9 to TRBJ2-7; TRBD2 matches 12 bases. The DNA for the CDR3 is TGTGCCAGCAGTCCGGGACTAGCGGGTTACGAGCAGTACTTC. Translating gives CASSPGLAGYEQYF.